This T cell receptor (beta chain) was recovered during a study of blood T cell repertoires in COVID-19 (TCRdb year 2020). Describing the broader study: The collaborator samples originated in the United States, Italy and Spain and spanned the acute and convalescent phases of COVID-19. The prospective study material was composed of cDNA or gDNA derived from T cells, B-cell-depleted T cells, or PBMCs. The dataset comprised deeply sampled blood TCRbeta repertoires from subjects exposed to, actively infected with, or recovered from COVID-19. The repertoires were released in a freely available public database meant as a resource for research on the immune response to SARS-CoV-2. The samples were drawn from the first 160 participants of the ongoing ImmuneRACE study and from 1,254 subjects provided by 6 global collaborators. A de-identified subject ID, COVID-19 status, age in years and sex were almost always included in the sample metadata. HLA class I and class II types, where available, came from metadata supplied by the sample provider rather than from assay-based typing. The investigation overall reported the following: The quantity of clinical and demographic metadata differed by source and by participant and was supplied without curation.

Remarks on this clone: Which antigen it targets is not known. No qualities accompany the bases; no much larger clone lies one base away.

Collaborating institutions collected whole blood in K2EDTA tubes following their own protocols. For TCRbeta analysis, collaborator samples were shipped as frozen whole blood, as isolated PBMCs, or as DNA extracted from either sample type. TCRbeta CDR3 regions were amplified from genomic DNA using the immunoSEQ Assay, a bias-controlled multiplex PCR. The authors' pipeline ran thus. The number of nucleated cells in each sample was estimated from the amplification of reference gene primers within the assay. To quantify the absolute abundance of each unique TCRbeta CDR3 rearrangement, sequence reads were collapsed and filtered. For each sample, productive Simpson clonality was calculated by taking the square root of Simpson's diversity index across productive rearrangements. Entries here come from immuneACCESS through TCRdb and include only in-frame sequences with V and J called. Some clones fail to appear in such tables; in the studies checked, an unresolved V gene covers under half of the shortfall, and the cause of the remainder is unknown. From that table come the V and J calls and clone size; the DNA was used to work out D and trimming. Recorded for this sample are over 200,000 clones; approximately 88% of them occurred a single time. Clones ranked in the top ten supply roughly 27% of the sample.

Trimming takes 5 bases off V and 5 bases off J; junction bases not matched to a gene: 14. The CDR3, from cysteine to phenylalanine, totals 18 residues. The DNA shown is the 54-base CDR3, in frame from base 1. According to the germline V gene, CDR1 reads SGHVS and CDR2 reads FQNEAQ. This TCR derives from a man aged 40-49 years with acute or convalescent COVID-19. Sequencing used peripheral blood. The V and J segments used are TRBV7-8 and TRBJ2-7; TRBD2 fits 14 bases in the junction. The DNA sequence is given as TGTGCCAGCAGCCCGATCTCGGGACTAGCGGGAGAATTGAACGAGCAGTACTTC. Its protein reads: CASSPISGLAGELNEQYF.